A single sample is the source of the 8 T cell receptor beta chains below, sequenced in a study of early T cells in non-severe SARS-CoV-2 infection. TCRdb reprocessed the 5' RACE reads with MiXCR, giving one entry per CDR3 protein. The table has 75,000 to 80,000 distinct CDR3 sequences, approximately 15% seen once. The specimen sequenced was whole blood. These receptors all stem from an adult who was a healthcare worker with PCR-confirmed SARS-CoV-2 infection or an uninfected control (not recorded which).

The V call is TRBV5-4, the J call TRBJ1-5, with a possible D match to TRBD1 (5 bases). The V end was cut by 4 bases, the J end by 4 bases, with 15 bases between. The CDR3 length is 15 residues. Germline V CDR1 and CDR2: SGHNT, YYREEE (reference sequence). The CDR3 reads CASSPGVGGNQPQHF. The DNA for the CDR3 is TGTGCCAGCAGCCCAGGAGTGGGGGGAAATCAGCCCCAGCATTTT.

This clonotype was picked up a small number of times. The CDR3: CASSPGQGNSYNSPLHF. The DNA of the CDR3 is TGTGCCAGCAGTCCAGGACAGGGGAACTCCTATAATTCACCCCTCCACTTT. The rearrangement links TRBV12-3 or TRBV12-4 to TRBJ1-6, with 9 bases matching TRBD1. This CDR3 region has 17 residues. Unmatched junction bases numbered 5, after V lost 5 bases and J lost 0 bases.

This clonotype was counted only a few times. The chain uses TRBV5-1 and TRBJ2-2, with TRBD2 identical over 8 bases. The germline V gene encodes CDR1 SGHRS and CDR2 YFSETQ. This CDR3 spans 15 amino acids. Trimming took 1 base from V and 2 from J; bases not matched to a gene: 1. CDR3 region: CASSLTSGNTGELFF. The CDR3, as DNA: TGCGCCAGCAGCTTGACTAGCGGTAACACCGGGGAGCTGTTTTTT.

This chain uses TRBV7-3 with TRBJ2-6; D possibly corresponds to TRBD2 (6 bases). Germline V lookup: CDR1 SGHTA, CDR2 FQGTGA. Trimming pared 1 base from V and 3 bases from J, leaving 10 bases between. The CDR3 loop spans 16 amino acids. For the CDR3, the DNA is TGTGCCAGCAGCTTAAGACTAGGGGATGGGGCCAACGTCCTGACTTTC. This gives the protein CASSLRLGDGANVLTF.

The table lists this clonotype with a few counts. This rearrangement joins TRBV7-3 to TRBJ2-1, with 9 bases identical to TRBD1. CDR3 length: 17 amino acids. V was clipped by 4 bases and J by 7 bases; unmatched bases: 14. Germline CDR1 reads SGHTA; CDR2 reads FQGTGA. The CDR3 DNA sequence: TGTGCCAGCAGCTCGCACAGGGGGCGCGACTTATCTAATGAGCAGTTCTTC. Its translation: CASSSHRGRDLSNEQFF.

The gene calls are TRBV27 and TRBJ2-3; 8 nucleotides line up with TRBD1. Germline lookup yields CDR1 MNHEY and CDR2 SMNVEV (reference sequence). The CDR3 has 15 amino acids. With V trimmed by 3 bases and J by 5 bases, 7 bases remained unmatched. CDR3 residues: CASSFGQGAGDTQYF. In DNA form, the CDR3 reads TGTGCCAGCAGTTTCGGGCAGGGGGCTGGAGATACGCAGTATTTT.

The rearrangement joins TRBV7-9 to TRBJ1-1; 9 nucleotides align to TRBD1. V shed 3 bases and J 6 bases; nucleotides not matched to a gene: 2. CDR3 length: 13 residues. Germline-derived CDR1 and CDR2 are SEHNR and FQNEAQ (reference sequence). CDR3 nucleotides: TGTGCCAGCAGCTTGGGACAGGGCGCTGAAGCTTTCTTT. The encoded protein is CASSLGQGAEAFF.

There are a few counts of this clonotype. The J gene is TRBJ1-2, the V gene TRBV11-2, with no clear D. The CDR3 runs 16 residues. With 0 bases removed from V and 1 base from J, the gap between germline ends came to 12 bases. The V gene's germline CDR1 is SGHAT and CDR2 FQNNGV. The chain's CDR3 is CASSLDSSSFNYGYTF. The CDR3 DNA reads as TGTGCCAGCAGCTTAGATTCATCGTCCTTTAACTATGGCTACACCTTC.